This TCR beta chain was sequenced in a study of cytomegalovirus exposure and HLA in healthy donors. In the study overall: A prior study identified 110 million or so unique TCR beta sequences from 190 million or so T cells.

The CDR3 is made up of 14 amino acids. Germline-derived CDR1 and CDR2 are SSHAT and FNYEAQ (reference sequence). The PCR was carried out with 60 Vbeta primers and 13 Jbeta primers. Sequencing used immunoSEQ multiplex PCR; TCRdb keeps in-frame clones, though not all of them. The profile shows roughly 81,000 clones, 70% to 80% of them singletons. Turning to this clone: A read error may account for a junction end that differs from germline.

This receptor was taken from a man in his thirties or forties in good health and CMV-seronegative. The chain recombines TRBV7-7 with TRBJ2-2; 8 bases are shared with TRBD1. The sequenced sample consisted of PBMCs. This chain's CDR3 is CASSIDRGSGELFF. CDR3 coding DNA: TGTGCTAGCAGCATTGACAGGGGTAGCGGGGAGCTGTTTTTT. The full variable domain, with the rest looked up from reference TRBV7-7 and TRBJ2-2, is GAGVSQSPRYKVTKRGQDVTLRCDPISSHATLYWYQQALGQGPEFLTYFNYEAQPDKSGLPSDRFSAERPEGSISTLTIQRTEQRDSAMYRCASSIDRGSGELFFGEGSRLTVL.